A selection of T cell receptor beta chains follows, all from one sample in a study of shared clonotypes between healthy human individuals. Data came from immunoSEQ multiplex PCR; TCRdb stores just in-frame clones and leaves some out. Altogether roughly 2 million clones are present, roughly 94% being singletons, with the ten largest covering around 1.1%. Sequencing used naive CD8+ T cells sorted from blood. These receptor sequences come from a man in his late teens or twenties in good health. Each CDR3 is given with its conserved first and last residue. Size is stated for part of the rows, as once, few or many counts, or as a class when the clone is expanded.

cdr3_length	clone_size	v_call	j_call	cdr3_aa
13	NA	TRBV6-5	TRBJ2-3	CASSYDSTDTQYF
14	NA	TRBV11-2	TRBJ2-7	CASSLYRGGPEQYF
14	NA	TRBV28	TRBJ2-3	CASSPAGEEDTQYF
15	NA	TRBV19	TRBJ1-1	CASSNSWESYTEAFF
15	once	TRBV7-9	TRBJ2-3	CASSPADRIPDTQYF
15	NA	TRBV5-1	TRBJ2-7	CASSSQTSGTYEQYF
15	NA	TRBV28	TRBJ2-7	CASSLGDRNSYEQYF
15	NA	TRBV6-5	TRBJ2-3	CASSQQPSGINTQYF
12	few	TRBV9	TRBJ1-2	CASSPGNYGYTF
15	NA	TRBV29-1	TRBJ2-1	CSVNLAGGNFEEQFF
15	NA	TRBV5-6	TRBJ2-1	CASSGVAGPADEQFF
14	NA	TRBV7-6	TRBJ2-3	CASSLGQGTDTQYF
17	NA	TRBV7-3	TRBJ2-1	CASSLSHGQGLYNEQFF
15	once	TRBV6-5	TRBJ2-1	CASSLTDGLAEEQFF
9	NA	TRBV28	TRBJ2-7	CASGVEQYF
13	NA	TRBV7-9	TRBJ1-1	CASSLDPLQGAFF
13	few	TRBV5-6	TRBJ2-7	CASSLGQFYEQYF
16	NA	TRBV6-6	TRBJ1-5	CASSSPPTDYNQPQHF
15	NA	TRBV7-9	TRBJ2-7	CASSFIAGGLYEQYF
13	NA	TRBV27	TRBJ2-1	CASSLGTYNEQFF
14	NA	TRBV30	TRBJ2-7	CAWRTVGKTYEQYF
14	NA	TRBV9	TRBJ1-2	CASSVSGGGDGYTF
19	NA	TRBV7-8	TRBJ2-1	CASNVHSGTSGGTYNEQFF
20	NA	TRBV9	TRBJ2-1	CASSGLGLAGGQSSYNEQFF
17	once	TRBV29-1	TRBJ2-3	CSVVGSQGLAVVDTQYF